This T cell receptor (beta chain) was sequenced in a study of OX40 agonist ivuxolimab in advanced cancers. Generated by immunoSEQ multiplex PCR, the TCRdb table keeps only in-frame clones and is missing some. The sample carries about 15,000 clones, roughly 75% recorded once. Specimen: CD4+ or CD8+ T cells sorted from blood, collected in a trial of the OX40 agonist ivuxolimab. This clonotype was obtained from an adult with an advanced solid tumor such as melanoma, head and neck, liver or kidney cancer.

The DNA of the CDR3 is TGCAGCGTTGACACCCCGGAGACTGAAGCTTTCTTT. It yields the protein CSVDTPETEAFF. The chain recombines TRBV29-1 with TRBJ1-1; D gene uncertain. Per the germline V gene, CDR1 is SQVTM and CDR2 is ANQGSEA. The V gene lost 3 bases and the J gene lost 5 bases, with 10 bases spanning the gap. This CDR3 is built from 12 residues.